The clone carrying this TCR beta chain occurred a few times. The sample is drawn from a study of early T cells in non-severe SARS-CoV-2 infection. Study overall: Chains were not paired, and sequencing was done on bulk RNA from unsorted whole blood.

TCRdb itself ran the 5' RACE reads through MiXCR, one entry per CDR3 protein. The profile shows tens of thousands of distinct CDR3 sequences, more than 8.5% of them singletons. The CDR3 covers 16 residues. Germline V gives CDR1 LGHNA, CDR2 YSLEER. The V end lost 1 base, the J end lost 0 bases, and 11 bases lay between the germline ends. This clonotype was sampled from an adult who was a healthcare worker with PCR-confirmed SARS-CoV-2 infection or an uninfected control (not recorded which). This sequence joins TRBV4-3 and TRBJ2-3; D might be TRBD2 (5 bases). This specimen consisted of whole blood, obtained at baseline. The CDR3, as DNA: TGCGCCAGCAGCCAAGCCGGCCCGGGGAGCACAGATACGCAGTATTTT. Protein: CASSQAGPGSTDTQYF.